The entry below describes one T cell receptor beta chain. Its matching antigen is unknown. The V and J ends lost 0 bases and 5 bases, in that order; junction bases with no gene match: 8. This CDR3 comprises 18 residues. Germline V lookup: CDR1 LGHNA, CDR2 YSLEER. The primer mix had 60 Vbeta and 13 Jbeta primers. The data were produced by immunoSEQ multiplex PCR, yet TCRdb's version contains in-frame clones alone and is incomplete. The sample includes over 150,000 clones, 70% to 80% seen only once; the top ten take about 2.7%. The data were obtained in a study of cytomegalovirus exposure and HLA in healthy donors. Study-wide results and limits: Indistinguishable V segments, including TRBV6-2 and TRBV6-3, were excluded. Cytomegalovirus-associated status was assigned to more than 150 TCR beta chains.

The TCR originated in a male donor in good health and CMV-seronegative. This chain uses TRBV4-3 with TRBJ2-1, with 12 bases lining up with TRBD2. The sequencing sample was made of PBMCs. This chain's CDR3 is CASSQDDFWTSGDNEQFF. DNA of the CDR3: TGCGCCAGCAGCCAAGATGATTTTTGGACTAGCGGGGACAATGAGCAGTTCTTC.